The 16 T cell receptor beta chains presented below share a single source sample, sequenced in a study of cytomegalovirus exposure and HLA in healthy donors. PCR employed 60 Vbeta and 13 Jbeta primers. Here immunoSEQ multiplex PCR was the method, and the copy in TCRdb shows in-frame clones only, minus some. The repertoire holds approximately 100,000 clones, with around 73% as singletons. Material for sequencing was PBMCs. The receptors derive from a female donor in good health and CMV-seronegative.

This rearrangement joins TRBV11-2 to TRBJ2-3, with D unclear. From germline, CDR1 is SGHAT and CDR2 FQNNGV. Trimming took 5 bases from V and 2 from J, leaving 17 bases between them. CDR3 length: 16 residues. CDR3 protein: CASSLPGLQLTDTQYF. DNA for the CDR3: TGTGCCAGCAGCCTTCCTGGGCTCCAACTCACAGATACGCAGTATTTT.

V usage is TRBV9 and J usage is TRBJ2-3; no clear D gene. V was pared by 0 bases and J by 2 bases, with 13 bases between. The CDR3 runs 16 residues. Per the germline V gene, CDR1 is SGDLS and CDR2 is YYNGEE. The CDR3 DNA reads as TGTGCCAGCAGCGTAGGGCTAGTAGTAGCCACAGATACGCAGTATTTT. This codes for CASSVGLVVATDTQYF.

The DNA for the CDR3 is TGTGCCAGCAGACCGAACACCGGGACAGGGGGCAATCAGCCCCAGCATTTT. Translation: CASRPNTGTGGNQPQHF. The chain is built from TRBV28 and TRBJ1-5, with TRBD1 matching 10 bases. V shed 6 bases and J 2 bases; nucleotides not matched to a gene: 10. Germline V gives CDR1 MDHEN, CDR2 SYDVKM. The CDR3 covers 17 residues.

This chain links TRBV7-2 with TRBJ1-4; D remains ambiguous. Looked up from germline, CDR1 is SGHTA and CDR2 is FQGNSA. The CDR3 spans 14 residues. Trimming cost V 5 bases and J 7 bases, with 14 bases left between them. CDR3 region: CASSPFLVGEKLFF. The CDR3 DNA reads TGTGCCAGCAGCCCCTTTTTGGTCGGTGAAAAACTGTTTTTT. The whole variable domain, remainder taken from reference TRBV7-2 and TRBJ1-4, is GAGVSQSPSNKVTEKGKDVELRCDPISGHTALYWYRQSLGQGLEFLIYFQGNSAPDKSGLPSDRFSAERTGGSVSTLTIQRTQQEDSAVYLCASSPFLVGEKLFFGSGTQLSVL.

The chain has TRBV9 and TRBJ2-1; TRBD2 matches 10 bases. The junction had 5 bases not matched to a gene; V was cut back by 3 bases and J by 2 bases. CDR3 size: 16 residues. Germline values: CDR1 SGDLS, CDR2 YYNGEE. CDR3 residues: CASSGTLAGPYNEQFF. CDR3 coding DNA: TGTGCCAGCAGCGGGACACTAGCGGGGCCCTACAATGAGCAGTTCTTC.

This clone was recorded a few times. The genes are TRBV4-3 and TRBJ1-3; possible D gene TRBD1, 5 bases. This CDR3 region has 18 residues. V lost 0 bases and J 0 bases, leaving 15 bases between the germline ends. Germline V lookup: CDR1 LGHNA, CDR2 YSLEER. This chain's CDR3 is CASSQEYRGGSSGNTIYF. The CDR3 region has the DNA TGCGCCAGCAGCCAAGAATACCGGGGGGGGAGCTCTGGAAACACCATATATTTT.

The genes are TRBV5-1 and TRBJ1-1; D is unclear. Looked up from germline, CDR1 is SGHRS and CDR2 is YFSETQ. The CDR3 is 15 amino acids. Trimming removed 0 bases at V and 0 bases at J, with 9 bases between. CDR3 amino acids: CASSLGASVNTEAFF. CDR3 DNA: TGCGCCAGCAGCTTGGGGGCGTCCGTGAACACTGAAGCTTTCTTT.

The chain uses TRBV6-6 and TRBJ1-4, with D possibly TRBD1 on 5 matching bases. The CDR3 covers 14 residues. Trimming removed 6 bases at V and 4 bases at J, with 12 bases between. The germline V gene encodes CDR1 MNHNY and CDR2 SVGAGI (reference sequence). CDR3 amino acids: CASRPGLINEKLFF. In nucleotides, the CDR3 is TGTGCCAGCAGACCGGGACTGATTAATGAAAAACTGTTTTTT.

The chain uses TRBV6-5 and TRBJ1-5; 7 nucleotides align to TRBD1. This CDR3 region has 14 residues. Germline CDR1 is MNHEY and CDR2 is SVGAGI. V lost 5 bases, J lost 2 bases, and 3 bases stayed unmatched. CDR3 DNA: TGTGCCAGCAGTAGGACAGGCGGCAATCAGCCCCAGCATTTT. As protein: CASSRTGGNQPQHF.

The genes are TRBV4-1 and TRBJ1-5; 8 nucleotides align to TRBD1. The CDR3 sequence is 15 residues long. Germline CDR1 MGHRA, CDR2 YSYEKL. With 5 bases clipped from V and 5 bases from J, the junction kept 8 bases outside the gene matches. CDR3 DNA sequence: TGCGCCAGCAGCTATCGGACAGGGTACGATCAGCCCCAGCATTTT. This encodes CASSYRTGYDQPQHF.

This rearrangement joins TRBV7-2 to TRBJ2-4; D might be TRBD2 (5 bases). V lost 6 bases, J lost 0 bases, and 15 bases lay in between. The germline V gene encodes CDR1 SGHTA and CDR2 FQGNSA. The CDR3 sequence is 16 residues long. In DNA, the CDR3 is TGTGCCAGCAGTTCTAGCTTTGGGCTAGCCAAAAACATTCAGTACTTC. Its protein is CASSSSFGLAKNIQYF.

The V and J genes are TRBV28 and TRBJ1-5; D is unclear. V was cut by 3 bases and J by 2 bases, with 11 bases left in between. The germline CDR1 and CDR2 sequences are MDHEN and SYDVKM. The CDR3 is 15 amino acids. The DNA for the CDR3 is TGTGCCAGCAGTTTTAGGGCGAGGGGCAATCAGCCCCAGCATTTT. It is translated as CASSFRARGNQPQHF. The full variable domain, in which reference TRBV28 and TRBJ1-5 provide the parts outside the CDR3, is DVKVTQSSRYLVKRTGEKVFLECVQDMDHENMFWYRQDPGLGLRLIYFSYDVKMKEKGDIPEGYSVSREKKERFSLILESASTNQTSMYLCASSFRARGNQPQHFGDGTRLSIL.

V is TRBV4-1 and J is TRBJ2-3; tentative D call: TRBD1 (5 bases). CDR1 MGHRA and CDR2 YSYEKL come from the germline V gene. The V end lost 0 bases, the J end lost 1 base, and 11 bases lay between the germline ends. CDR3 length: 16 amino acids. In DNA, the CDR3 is TGCGCCAGCAGCCAAGAAGCCAGGGTCGGCACAGATACGCAGTATTTT. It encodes CASSQEARVGTDTQYF.

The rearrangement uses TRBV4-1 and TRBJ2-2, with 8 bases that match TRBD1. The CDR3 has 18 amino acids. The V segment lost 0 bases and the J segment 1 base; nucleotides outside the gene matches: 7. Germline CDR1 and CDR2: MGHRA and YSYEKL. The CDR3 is CASSQEGPGTGNTGELFF. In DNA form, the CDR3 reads TGCGCCAGCAGCCAAGAAGGACCCGGGACAGGGAACACCGGGGAGCTGTTTTTT.

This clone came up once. The CDR3 here is CASSLTRQGGYTF. In DNA, the CDR3 is TGTGCCAGCAGTTTGACTAGACAGGGCGGCTACACCTTC. The genes are TRBV6-5 and TRBJ1-2, with TRBD1 matching 7 bases. Germline CDR1 and CDR2: MNHEY and SVGAGI. J lost 8 bases, V lost 4 bases, and 7 bases had no gene match. The CDR3 has 13 residues.

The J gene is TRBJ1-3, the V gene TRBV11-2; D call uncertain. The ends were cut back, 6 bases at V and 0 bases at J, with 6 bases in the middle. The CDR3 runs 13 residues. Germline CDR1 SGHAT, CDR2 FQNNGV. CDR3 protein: CASSSLSGNTIYF. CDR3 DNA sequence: TGTGCCAGCAGTTCCCTCTCTGGAAACACCATATATTTT.